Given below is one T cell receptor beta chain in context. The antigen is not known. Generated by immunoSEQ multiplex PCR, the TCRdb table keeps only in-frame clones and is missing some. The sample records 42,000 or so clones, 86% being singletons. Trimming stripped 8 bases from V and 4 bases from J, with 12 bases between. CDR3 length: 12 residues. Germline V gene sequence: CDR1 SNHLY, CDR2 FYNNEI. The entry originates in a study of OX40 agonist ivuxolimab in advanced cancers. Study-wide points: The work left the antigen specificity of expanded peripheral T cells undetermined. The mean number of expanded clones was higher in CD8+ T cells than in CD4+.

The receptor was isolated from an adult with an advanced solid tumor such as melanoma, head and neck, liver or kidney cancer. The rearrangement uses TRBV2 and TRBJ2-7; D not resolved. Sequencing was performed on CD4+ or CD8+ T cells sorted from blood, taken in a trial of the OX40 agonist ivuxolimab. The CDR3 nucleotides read TGTGCCAGCGGGTCTCTTGGGTACGAGCAGTACTTC. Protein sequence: CASGSLGYEQYF.